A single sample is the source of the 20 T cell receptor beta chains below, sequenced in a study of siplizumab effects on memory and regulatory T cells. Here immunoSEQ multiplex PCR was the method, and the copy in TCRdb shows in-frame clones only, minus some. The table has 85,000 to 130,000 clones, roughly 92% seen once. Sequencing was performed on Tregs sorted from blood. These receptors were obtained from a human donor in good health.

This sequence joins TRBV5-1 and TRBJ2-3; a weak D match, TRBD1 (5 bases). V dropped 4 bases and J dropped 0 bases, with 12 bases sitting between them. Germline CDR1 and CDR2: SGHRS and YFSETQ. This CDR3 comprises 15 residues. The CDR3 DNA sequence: TGCGCCAGCAGCGCCGACAGCTTCAGCACAGATACGCAGTATTTT. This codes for CASSADSFSTDTQYF.

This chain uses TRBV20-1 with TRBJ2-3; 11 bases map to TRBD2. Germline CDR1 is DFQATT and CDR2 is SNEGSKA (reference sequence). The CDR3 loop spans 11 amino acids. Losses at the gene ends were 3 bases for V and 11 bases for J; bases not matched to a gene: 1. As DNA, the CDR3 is TGCAGTGCTAGGGGACTAGCGGAGCAGTATTTT. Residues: CSARGLAEQYF.

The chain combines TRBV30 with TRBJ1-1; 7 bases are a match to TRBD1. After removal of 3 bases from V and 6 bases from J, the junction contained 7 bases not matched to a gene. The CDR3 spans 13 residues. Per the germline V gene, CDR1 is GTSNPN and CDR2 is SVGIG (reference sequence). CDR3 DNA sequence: TGTGCCTGGAGGGCATCCGGGACAGCTGAAGCTTTCTTT. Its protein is CAWRASGTAEAFF. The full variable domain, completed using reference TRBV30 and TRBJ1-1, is SQTIHQWPATLVQPVGSPLSLECTVEGTSNPNLYWYRQAAGRGLQLLFYSVGIGQISSEVPQNLSASRPQDRQFILSSKKLLLSDSGFYLCAWRASGTAEAFFGQGTRLTVV.

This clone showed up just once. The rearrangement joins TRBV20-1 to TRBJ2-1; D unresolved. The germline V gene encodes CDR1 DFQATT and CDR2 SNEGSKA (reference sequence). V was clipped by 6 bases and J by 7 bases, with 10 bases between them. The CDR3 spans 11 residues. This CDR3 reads CSAKQRNEQFF. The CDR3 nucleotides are TGCAGTGCGAAGCAGAGAAATGAGCAGTTCTTC.

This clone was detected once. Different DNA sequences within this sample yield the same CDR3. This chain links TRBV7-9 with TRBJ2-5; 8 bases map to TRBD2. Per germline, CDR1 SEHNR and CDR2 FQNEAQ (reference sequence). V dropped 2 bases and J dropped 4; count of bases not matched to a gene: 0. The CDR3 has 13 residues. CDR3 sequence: CASSLLAGETQYF. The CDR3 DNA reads TGTGCCAGCAGCTTACTAGCGGGAGAGACCCAGTACTTC.

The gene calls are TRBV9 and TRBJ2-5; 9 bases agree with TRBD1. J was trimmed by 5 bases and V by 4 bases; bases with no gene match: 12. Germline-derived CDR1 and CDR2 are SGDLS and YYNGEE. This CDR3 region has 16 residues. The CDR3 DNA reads TGTGCCAGCAGCCCTCGTCCCGGGACAGGGAGGGAGACCCAGTACTTC. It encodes CASSPRPGTGRETQYF.

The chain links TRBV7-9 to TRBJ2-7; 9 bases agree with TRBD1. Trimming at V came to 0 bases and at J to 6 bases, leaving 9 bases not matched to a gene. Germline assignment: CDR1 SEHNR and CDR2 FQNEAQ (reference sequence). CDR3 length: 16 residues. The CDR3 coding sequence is TGTGCCAGCAGCTTAGCCGCAAGGGACAGGGAGATCGAGCAGTACTTC. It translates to CASSLAARDREIEQYF.

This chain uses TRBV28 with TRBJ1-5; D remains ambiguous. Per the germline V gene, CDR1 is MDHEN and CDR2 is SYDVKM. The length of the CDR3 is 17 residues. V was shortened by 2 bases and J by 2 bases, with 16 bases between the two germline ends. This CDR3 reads CASSLTRFGQGNQPQHF. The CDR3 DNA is TGTGCCAGCAGTTTAACCCGTTTTGGGCAGGGCAATCAGCCCCAGCATTTT.

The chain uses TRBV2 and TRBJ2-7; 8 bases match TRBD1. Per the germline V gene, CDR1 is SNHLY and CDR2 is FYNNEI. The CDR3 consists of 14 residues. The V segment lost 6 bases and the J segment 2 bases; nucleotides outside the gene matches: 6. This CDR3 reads CASSVRQGPYEQYF. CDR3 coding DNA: TGTGCCAGCAGCGTTCGACAGGGGCCCTACGAGCAGTACTTC. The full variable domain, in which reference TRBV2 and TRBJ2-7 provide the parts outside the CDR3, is EPEVTQTPSHQVTQMGQEVILRCVPISNHLYFYWYRQILGQKVEFLVSFYNNEISEKSEIFDDQFSVERPDGSNFTLKIRSTKLEDSAMYFCASSVRQGPYEQYFGPGTRLTVT.

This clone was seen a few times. The CDR3 DNA reads as TGTGCCAGCAGTTTAGTCGGGAGCGCCTACGAGCAGTACTTC. This encodes CASSLVGSAYEQYF. The chain carries TRBV6-6 and TRBJ2-7, with D maybe TRBD2 (6 bases). The CDR3 has 14 residues. Trimming stripped 4 bases from V and 2 bases from J, with 12 bases between. CDR1 is MNHNY and CDR2 is SVGAGI in the germline V gene (reference sequence).

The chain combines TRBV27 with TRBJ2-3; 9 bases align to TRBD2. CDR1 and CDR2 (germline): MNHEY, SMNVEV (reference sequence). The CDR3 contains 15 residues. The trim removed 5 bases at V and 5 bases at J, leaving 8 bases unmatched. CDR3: CASSASLAGLDTQYF. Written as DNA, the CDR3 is TGTGCCAGCAGTGCATCACTAGCGGGTCTAGATACGCAGTATTTT.

The CDR3 loop is CASSFGQGSTYEQYF. The CDR3 DNA sequence: TGCGCCAGCAGCTTCGGACAGGGCTCAACCTACGAGCAGTACTTC. V usage is TRBV5-1 and J usage is TRBJ2-7; TRBD1 aligns across 8 bases. CDR1 and CDR2 from the germline V gene are SGHRS and YFSETQ. The CDR3 extends over 15 amino acids. V was clipped by 2 bases and J by 2 bases; unmatched bases: 6.

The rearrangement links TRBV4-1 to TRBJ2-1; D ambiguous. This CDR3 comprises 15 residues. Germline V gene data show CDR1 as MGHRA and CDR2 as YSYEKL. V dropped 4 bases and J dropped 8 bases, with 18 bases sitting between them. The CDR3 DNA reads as TGCGCCAGCAGCCCGGTCCCTGGGGTCTCCTATGAGCAGTTCTTC. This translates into CASSPVPGVSYEQFF.

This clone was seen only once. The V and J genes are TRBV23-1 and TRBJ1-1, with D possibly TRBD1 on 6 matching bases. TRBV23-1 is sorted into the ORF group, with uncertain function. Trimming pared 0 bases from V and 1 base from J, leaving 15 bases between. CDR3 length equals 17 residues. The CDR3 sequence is CASSQSPAGGKNTEAFF. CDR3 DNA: TGCGCCAGCAGTCAATCGCCAGCGGGGGGCAAGAACACTGAAGCTTTCTTT.

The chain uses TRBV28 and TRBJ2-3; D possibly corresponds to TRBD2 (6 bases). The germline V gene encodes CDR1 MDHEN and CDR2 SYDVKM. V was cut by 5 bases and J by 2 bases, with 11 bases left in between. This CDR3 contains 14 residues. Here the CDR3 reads CASSIGLITDTQYF. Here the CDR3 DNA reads TGTGCCAGCAGTATAGGACTAATCACAGATACGCAGTATTTT.

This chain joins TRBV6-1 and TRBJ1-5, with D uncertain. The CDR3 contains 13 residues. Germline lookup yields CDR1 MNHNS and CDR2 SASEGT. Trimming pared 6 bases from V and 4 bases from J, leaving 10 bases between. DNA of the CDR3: TGTGCCAGCAGGCGTTCAGGAAATCAGCCCCAGCATTTT. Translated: CASRRSGNQPQHF.

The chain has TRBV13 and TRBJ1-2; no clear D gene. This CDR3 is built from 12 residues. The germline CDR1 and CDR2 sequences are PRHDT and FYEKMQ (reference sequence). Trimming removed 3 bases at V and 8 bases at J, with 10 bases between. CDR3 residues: CASSLEVGGYTF. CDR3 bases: TGTGCCAGCAGCTTGGAGGTTGGAGGCTACACCTTC.

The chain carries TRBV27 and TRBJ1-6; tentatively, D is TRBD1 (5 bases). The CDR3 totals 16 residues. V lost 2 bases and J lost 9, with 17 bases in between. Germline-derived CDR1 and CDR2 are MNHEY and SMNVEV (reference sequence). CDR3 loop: CASSLLFGGYLSPLHF. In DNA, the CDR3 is TGTGCCAGCAGTTTACTTTTCGGGGGGTATCTTTCACCCCTCCACTTT.

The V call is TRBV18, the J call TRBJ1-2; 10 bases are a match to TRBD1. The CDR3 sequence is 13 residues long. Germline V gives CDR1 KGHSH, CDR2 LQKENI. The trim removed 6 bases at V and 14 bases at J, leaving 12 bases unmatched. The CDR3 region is CASSRTGGQGITF. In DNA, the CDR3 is TGTGCCAGCTCGCGTACTGGGGGACAGGGGATAACCTTC.

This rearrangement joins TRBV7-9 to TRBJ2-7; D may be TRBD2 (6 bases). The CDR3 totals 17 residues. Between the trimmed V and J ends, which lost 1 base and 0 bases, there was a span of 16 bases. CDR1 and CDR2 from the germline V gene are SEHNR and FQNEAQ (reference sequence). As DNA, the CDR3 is TGTGCCAGCAGCTTAGAGGGTCTGGCGGGAAACTCCTACGAGCAGTACTTC. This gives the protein CASSLEGLAGNSYEQYF.